The clone carrying this T cell receptor beta chain was observed a handful of times. J was trimmed by 1 base and V by 6 bases; bases with no gene match: 13. The CDR3 consists of 18 residues. Germline V lookup: CDR1 MNHEY, CDR2 SVGEGT. The sample is drawn from a study of Graves' ophthalmopathy and Graves' hyperthyroidism. Amplification of the TCR beta CDR3 regions used RNA transcripts (as template). The first-round RT-PCR employed HTBI primers together with the Qiagen OneStep RT-PCR kit. A multiplex PCR was then performed as the second round. TCRdb re-called the multiplex PCR reads with MiXCR, one entry per CDR3 protein. The sample shows over 500,000 distinct CDR3 sequences, 22% of them seen only once.

This clonotype was obtained from a woman aged 18-30 years with stable Graves' hyperthyroidism. Some clones in this sample may be carry-over from other donors' samples. V gene TRBV6-2 or TRBV6-3 combines with J gene TRBJ1-5; 9 bases line up with TRBD1. The sequenced sample consisted of peripheral blood. The CDR3 sequence: CASRTTTGGGLSNQPQHF. The CDR3 region has the DNA TGTGCCAGCAGAACTACAACAGGGGGCGGGTTGAGCAATCAGCCCCAGCATTTT.